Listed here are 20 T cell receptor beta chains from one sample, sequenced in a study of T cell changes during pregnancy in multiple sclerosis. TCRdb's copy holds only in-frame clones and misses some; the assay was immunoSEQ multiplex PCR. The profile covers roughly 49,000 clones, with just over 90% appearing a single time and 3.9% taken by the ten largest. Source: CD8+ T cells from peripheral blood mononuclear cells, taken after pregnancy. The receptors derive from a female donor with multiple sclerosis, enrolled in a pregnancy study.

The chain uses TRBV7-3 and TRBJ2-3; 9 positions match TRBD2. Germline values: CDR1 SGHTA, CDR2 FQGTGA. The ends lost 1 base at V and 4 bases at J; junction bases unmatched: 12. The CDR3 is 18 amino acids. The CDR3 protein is CASSLKGGREGLADTQYF. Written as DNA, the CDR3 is TGTGCCAGCAGCTTAAAGGGGGGGCGGGAGGGCCTGGCAGATACGCAGTATTTT. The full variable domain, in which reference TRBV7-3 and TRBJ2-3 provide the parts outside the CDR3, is GAGVSQTPSNKVTEKGKYVELRCDPISGHTALYWYRQSLGQGPEFLIYFQGTGAADDSGLPNDRFFAVRPEGSVSTLKIQRTERGDSAVYLCASSLKGGREGLADTQYFGPGTRLTVL.

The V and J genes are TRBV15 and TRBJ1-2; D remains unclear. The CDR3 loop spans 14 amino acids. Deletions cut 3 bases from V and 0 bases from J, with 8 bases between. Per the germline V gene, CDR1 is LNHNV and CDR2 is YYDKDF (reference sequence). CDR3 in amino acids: CATSSGTANYGYTF. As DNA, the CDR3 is TGTGCCACCAGCAGCGGTACAGCTAACTATGGCTACACCTTC.

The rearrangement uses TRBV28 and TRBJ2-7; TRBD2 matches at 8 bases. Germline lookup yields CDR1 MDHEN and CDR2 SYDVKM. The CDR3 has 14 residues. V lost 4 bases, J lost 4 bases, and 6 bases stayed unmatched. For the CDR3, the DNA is TGTGCCAGCAGTTATAGGGAGCGGGAGTACGAGCAGTACTTC. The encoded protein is CASSYREREYEQYF.

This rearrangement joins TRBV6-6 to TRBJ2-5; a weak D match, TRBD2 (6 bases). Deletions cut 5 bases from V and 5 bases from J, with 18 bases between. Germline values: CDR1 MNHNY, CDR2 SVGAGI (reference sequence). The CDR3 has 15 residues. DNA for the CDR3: TGTGCCAGCAGTCAACCTTCGGGCGGGGCGGAGACCCAGTACTTC. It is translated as CASSQPSGGAETQYF.

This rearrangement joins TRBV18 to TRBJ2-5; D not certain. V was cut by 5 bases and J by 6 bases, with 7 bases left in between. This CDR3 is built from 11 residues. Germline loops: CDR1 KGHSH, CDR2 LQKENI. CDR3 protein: CASSKEKTQYF. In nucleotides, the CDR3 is TGTGCCAGCTCAAAGGAGAAGACCCAGTACTTC.

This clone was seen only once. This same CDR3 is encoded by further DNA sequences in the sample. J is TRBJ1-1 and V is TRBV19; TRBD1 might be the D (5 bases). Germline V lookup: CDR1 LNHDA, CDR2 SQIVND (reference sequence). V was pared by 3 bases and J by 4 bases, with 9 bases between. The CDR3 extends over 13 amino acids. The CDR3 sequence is CASSIGGGTEAFF. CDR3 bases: TGTGCCAGTAGTATCGGGGGGGGCACTGAAGCTTTCTTT.

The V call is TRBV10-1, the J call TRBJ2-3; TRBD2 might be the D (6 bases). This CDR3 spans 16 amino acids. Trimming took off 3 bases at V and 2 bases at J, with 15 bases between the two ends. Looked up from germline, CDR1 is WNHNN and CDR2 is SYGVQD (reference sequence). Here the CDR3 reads CASSERSGTATDTQYF. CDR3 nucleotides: TGCGCCAGCAGTGAACGTAGCGGCACTGCCACAGATACGCAGTATTTT.

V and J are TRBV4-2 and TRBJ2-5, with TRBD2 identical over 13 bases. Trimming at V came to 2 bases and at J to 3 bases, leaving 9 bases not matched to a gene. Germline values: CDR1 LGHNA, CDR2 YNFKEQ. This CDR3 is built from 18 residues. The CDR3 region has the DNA TGTGCCAGCAGCCAACAACTAGCGGGGGGGCTCGATGAAGAGACCCAGTACTTC. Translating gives CASSQQLAGGLDEETQYF.

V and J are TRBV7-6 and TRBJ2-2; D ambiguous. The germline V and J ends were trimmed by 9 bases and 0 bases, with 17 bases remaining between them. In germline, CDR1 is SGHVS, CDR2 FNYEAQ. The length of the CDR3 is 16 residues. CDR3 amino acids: CASSHGDGANTGELFF. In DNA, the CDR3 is TGTGCCAGTTCCCACGGAGATGGCGCGAACACCGGGGAGCTGTTTTTT.

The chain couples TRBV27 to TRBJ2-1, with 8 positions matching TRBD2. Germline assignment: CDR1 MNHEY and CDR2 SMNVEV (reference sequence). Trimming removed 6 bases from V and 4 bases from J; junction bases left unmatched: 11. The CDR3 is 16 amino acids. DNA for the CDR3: TGTGCCAGCAGCCCCCTGCGGGTAGCGGGATACAATGAGCAGTTCTTC. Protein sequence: CASSPLRVAGYNEQFF.

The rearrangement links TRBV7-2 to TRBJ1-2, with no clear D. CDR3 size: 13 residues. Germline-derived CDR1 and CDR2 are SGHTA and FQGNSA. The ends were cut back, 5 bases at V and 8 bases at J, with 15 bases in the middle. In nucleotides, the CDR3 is TGTGCCAGCAGCGCCGAGTCGTTCTGGGGCTACACCTTC. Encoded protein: CASSAESFWGYTF.

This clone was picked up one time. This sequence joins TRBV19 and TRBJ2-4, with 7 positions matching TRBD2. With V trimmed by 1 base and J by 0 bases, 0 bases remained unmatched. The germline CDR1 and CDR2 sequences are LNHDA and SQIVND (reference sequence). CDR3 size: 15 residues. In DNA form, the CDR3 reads TGTGCCAGTAGTATAGCGGGGGGAGCCAAAAACATTCAGTACTTC. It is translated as CASSIAGGAKNIQYF.

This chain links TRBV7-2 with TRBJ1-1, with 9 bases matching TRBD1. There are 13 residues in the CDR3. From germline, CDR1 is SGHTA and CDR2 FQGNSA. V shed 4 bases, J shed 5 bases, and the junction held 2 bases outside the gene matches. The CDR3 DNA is TGTGCCAGCAGCTCGGGGACAGGGACTGAAGCTTTCTTT. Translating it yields CASSSGTGTEAFF.

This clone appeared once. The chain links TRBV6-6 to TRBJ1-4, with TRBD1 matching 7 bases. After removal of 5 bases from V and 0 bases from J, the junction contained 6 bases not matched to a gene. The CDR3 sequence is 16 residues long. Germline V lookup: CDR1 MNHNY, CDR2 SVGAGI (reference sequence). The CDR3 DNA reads TGTGCCAGCAGTGGGGACAGCTTTGCAACTAATGAAAAACTGTTTTTT. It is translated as CASSGDSFATNEKLFF.

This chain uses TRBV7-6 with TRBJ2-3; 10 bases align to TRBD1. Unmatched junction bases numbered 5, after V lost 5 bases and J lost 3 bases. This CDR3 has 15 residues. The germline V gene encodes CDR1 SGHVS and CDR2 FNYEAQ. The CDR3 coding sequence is TGTGCCAGCAGCAACCGGGACAGGGGTACAGATACGCAGTATTTT. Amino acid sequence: CASSNRDRGTDTQYF.

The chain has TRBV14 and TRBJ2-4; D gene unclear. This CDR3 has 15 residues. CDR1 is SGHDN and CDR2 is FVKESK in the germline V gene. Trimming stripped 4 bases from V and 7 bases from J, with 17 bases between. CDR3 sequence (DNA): TGTGCCAGCAGCCTGATAGCTGGTCCGGCGAACATTCAGTACTTC. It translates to CASSLIAGPANIQYF.

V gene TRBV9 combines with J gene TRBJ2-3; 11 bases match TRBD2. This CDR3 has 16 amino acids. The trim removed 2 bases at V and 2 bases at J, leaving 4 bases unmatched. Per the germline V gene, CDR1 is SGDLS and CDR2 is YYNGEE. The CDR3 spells CASSVGTSGTTDTQYF. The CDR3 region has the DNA TGTGCCAGCAGCGTCGGGACTAGCGGTACCACAGATACGCAGTATTTT.

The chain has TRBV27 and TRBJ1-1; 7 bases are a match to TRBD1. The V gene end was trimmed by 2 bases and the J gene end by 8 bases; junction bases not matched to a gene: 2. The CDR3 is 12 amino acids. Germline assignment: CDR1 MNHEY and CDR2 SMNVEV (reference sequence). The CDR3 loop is CASSLVGQEAFF. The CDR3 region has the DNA TGTGCCAGCAGTTTAGTGGGACAGGAAGCTTTCTTT.

The DNA of the CDR3 is TGTGCCAGCAGTTCCACTAGCGGGGGCTACAATGAGCAGTTCTTC. Translating gives CASSSTSGGYNEQFF. This chain uses TRBV7-3 with TRBJ2-1, with 11 bases identical to TRBD2. The CDR3 is 15 residues long. Trimming took 6 bases from V and 3 from J; bases not matched to a gene: 4. Per germline, CDR1 SGHTA and CDR2 FQGTGA.

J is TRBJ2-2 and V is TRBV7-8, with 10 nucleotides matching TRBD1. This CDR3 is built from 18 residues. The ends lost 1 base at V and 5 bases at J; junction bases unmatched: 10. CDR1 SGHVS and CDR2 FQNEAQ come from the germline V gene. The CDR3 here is CASSLEGGPGQGTGELFF. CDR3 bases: TGTGCCAGCAGCTTAGAGGGGGGACCGGGACAGGGGACCGGGGAGCTGTTTTTT.